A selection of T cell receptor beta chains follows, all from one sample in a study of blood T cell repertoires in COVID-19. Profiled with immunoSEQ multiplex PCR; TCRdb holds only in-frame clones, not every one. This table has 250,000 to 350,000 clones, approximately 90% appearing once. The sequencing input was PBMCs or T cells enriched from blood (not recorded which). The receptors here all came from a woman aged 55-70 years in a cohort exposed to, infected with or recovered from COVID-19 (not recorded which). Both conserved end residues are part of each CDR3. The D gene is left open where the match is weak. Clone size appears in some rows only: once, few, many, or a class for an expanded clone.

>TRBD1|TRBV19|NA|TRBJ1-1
TGTGCCAGTAGCCGATCGGACAGGGGGCGAGGCACTGAAGCTTTCTTT
CASSRSDRGRGTEAFF
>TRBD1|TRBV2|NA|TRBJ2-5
TGTGCCAGCAGTAGACAGGGGCTTCGGCTGGGAGAGACCCAGTACTTC
CASSRQGLRLGETQYF
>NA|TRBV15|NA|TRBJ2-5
TGTGCCACCAGCAGAGAACCGGGAGAGGGCGAGACCCAGTACTTC
CATSREPGEGETQYF
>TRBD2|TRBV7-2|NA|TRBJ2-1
TGTGCCAGCAGCTTAGAGCCGCCGGGACTAGACTACAATGAGCAGTTCTTC
CASSLEPPGLDYNEQFF
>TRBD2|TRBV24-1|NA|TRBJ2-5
TGTGCCACCAGTGACACGACTAGCGGGAGGTGGGAGACCCAGTACTTC
CATSDTTSGRWETQYF
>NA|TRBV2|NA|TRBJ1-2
TGTGCCAGCAGTGAACGTTCGAACAAGGGACACTTC
CASSERSNKGHF
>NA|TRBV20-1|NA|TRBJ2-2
TGCAGTGCTAGTACTGGGGGCCGGACCGGGGAGCTGTTTTTT
CSASTGGRTGELFF
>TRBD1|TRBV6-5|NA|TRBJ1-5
TGTGCCAGCAGTCCAGGTGACAGGGCGAATCAGCCCCAGCATTTT
CASSPGDRANQPQHF
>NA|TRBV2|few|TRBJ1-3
TGTGCCAGCAGTGAGAGCTCTGGAAACACCATATATTTT
CASSESSGNTIYF
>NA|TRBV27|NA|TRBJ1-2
TGTGCCAGCAGACTAGGACAGTACTATGGCTACACCTTC
CASRLGQYYGYTF
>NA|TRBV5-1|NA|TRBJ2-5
TGCGCCAGCAGTTTTCAGCAGGGGGGCAGTGAGACCCAGTACTTC
CASSFQQGGSETQYF
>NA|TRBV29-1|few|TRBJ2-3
TGCAGCGTGTCGACAGAAACAGATACGCAGTATTTT
CSVSTETDTQYF
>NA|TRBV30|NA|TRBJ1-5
TGTGCCTGGAGAGGTGCGGGTAGCAATCAGCCCCAGCATTTT
CAWRGAGSNQPQHF
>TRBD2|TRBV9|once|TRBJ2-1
TGTGCCAGCAGCGTAGGGGGACTAGAACCATCCCGAAACAATGAGCAGTTCTTC
CASSVGGLEPSRNNEQFF
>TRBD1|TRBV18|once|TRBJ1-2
TGTGCCAGCTCACCTCGGACAGGCCTAGAGGCCTACACCTTC
CASSPRTGLEAYTF
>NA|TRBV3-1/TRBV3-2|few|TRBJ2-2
TGTGCCAGCAGCCAAGTCCTAGCGAGGTCCGGGGAGCTGTTTTTT
CASSQVLARSGELFF
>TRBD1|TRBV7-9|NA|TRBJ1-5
TGTGCCAGCAGCTTAGGGGTGGGCTTAGGGGGCGGTCAGCCCCAGCATTTT
CASSLGVGLGGGQPQHF
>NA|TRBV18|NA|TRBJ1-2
TGTGCCAGCTCGCCTGACAAGAACTATGGCTACACCTTC
CASSPDKNYGYTF
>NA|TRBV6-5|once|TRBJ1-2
TGTGCCAGCAGTACCGCGATGCTAGCTAACTATGGCTACACCTTC
CASSTAMLANYGYTF
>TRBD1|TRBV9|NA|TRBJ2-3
TGTGCCAGCAGCGTAGCTCCCTCCGGGACAGCTAGCACAGATACGCAGTATTTT
CASSVAPSGTASTDTQYF
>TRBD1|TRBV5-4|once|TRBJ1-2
TGTGCCAGCAGCAGGACAGGAGCTAACTATGGCTACACCTTC
CASSRTGANYGYTF
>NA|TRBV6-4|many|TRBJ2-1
TGTGCCAGCAGTGAACTAGCAGACTACAATGAGCAGTTCTTC
CASSELADYNEQFF
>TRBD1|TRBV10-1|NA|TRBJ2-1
TGCGCCAGCAGTGAATCAGGACAGGGCTACAATGAGCAGTTCTTC
CASSESGQGYNEQFF
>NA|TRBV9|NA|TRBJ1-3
TGTGCCAGCAGCCGAGGGGGGGCCTCTGGAAACACCATATATTTT
CASSRGGASGNTIYF
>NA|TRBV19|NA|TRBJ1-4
TGTGCCACATCGCCCCCGGGACTCCTTAATGAAAAACTGTTTTTT
CATSPPGLLNEKLFF
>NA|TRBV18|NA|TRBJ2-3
TGTGCCAGCTCCCTACTTGTAGATACGCAGTATTTT
CASSLLVDTQYF
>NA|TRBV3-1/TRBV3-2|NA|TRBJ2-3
TGTGCCAGCAGCAAAGACAGGAGGGCAGATACGCAGTATTTT
CASSKDRRADTQYF
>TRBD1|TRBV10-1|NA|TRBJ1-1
TGCGCCAGCAGTGTTAACAGGGGCGGCATCACTGAAGCTTTCTTT
CASSVNRGGITEAFF
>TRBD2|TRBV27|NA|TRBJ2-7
TGTGCCAGCAGTTCTCTAGCGGGAGCATCAAGCTCCTACGAGCAGTACTTC
CASSSLAGASSSYEQYF
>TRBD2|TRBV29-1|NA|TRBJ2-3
TGCAGCGGGTTAGCGGGAGAAGGTCTAGATACGCAGTATTTT
CSGLAGEGLDTQYF
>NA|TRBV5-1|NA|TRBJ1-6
TGCGCCAGCAGCTTGGCCCAGCGGGGAGCCCTCCACTTT
CASSLAQRGALHF
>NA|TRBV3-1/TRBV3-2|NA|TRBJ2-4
TGTGCCAGCAGCTCTATCGACAGTTACAAAAACATTCAGTACTTC
CASSSIDSYKNIQYF
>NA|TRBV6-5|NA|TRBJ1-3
TGTGCCAGCAGTTACCGCGGGAGCTCTGGAAACACCATATATTTT
CASSYRGSSGNTIYF
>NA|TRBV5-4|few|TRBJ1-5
TGTGCCAGCAGCTTGGGAGGGAGCAATCAGCCCCAGCATTTT
CASSLGGSNQPQHF
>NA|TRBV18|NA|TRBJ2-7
TGTGCCAGCTCACCGCTACCGCGAGAAGAGCAGTACTTC
CASSPLPREEQYF
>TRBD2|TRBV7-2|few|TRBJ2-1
TGTGCCAGCAGCTTAATGGCGGGAGCCCCCAATGAGCAGTTCTTC
CASSLMAGAPNEQFF
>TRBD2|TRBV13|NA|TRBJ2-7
TGTGCCAGCAGCTTAGGCCCTAGCGGCTACGAGCAGTACTTC
CASSLGPSGYEQYF
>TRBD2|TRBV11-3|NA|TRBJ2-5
TGTGCCAGCAGCCGCGGCCTAGCGGGAAGTGGGCAAGAGACCCAGTACTTC
CASSRGLAGSGQETQYF
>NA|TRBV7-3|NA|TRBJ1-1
TGTGCCAGCAGCTTAATCTCCTCGTCTGAAGCTTTCTTT
CASSLISSSEAFF
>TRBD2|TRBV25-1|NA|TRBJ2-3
TGTGCCAGCAGTGGACTAGCGGGAGGGTTACCTAGCACAGATACGCAGTATTTT
CASSGLAGGLPSTDTQYF
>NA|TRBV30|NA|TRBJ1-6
TGTGCCTGGAGTCTTGGGGGGGATAATTCACCCCTCCACTTT
CAWSLGGDNSPLHF
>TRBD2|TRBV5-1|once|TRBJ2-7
TGCGCCAGCAGCTCTGGGACTATAGCGGGAGGAGCCTACGAGCAGTACTTC
CASSSGTIAGGAYEQYF
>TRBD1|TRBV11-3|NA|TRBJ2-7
TGTGCCAGCAGCCCCGGACAGGGGTCATCCTACGAGCAGTACTTC
CASSPGQGSSYEQYF
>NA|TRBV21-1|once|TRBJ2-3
TGTGCCAGCAGCAAAAATCCAGCGGGAGGCTGGGAGGCGCAGTATTTT
CASSKNPAGGWEAQYF
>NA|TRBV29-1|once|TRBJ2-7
TGCAGCGTTGTCAGGGGGGCCTACGAGCAGTACTTC
CSVVRGAYEQYF
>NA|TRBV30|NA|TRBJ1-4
TGTGCCTGGAATCAGGGAGGAGAAAAACTGTTTTTT
CAWNQGGEKLFF
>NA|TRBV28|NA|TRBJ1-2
TGTGCCAGCAGTTTAGTAGCACGGCCACCTTATGGCTACACCTTC
CASSLVARPPYGYTF
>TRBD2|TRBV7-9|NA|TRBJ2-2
TGTGCCAGCAGCCTGACTAGCGGGCCCACCGGGGAGCTGTTTTTT
CASSLTSGPTGELFF
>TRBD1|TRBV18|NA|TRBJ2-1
TGTGCCAGCTCACCCCCGAGAGACAGGGATGAGCAGTTCTTC
CASSPPRDRDEQFF
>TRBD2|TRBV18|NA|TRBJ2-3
TGTGCCAGCTCACCACGGGGGAGGGGCGCAGATACGCAGTATTTT
CASSPRGRGADTQYF
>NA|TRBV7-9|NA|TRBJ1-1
TGTGCCAGCAGCTTAGAATCCCGTACTGAAGCTTTCTTT
CASSLESRTEAFF
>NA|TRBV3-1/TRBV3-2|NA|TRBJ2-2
TGTGCCAGCAGCCATAGTCCCTCCTCCGGGGAGCTGTTTTTT
CASSHSPSSGELFF
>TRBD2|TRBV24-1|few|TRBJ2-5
TGTGCCACCAGTGATCCTGGGACTAGCGGGATTAACCAAGAGACCCAGTACTTC
CATSDPGTSGINQETQYF
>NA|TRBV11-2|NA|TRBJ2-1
TGTGCCAGCAGCTCTCGGGGGAAACTCCCTTCCTACAATGAGCAGTTCTTC
CASSSRGKLPSYNEQFF